Shown below are 27 T cell receptor beta chains from a single sample sequenced in a study of blood T cells in healthy people across ages. Then a second PCR, running about 6 to 12 cycles, was carried out with a sample-barcoded 5' primer and a J-beta primer mix. MiXCR, applied by TCRdb to the 5' RACE reads, yields one record per CDR3 protein. The table lists over a million distinct CDR3 sequences, approximately 59% of them singletons. Specimen: blood. The source is a man aged 18 to 30 in good health.

This clonotype was seen more than once but under ten times. The DNA for the CDR3 is TGCGCCAGCAACCCCGGGACAGGGAAAAACATTCAGTACTTC. Amino acid sequence: CASNPGTGKNIQYF. The V and J genes are TRBV5-1 and TRBJ2-4; 9 nucleotides agree with TRBD1. Trimming removed 6 bases from V and 4 bases from J; junction bases left unmatched: 5. The CDR3 loop spans 14 amino acids. CDR1 and CDR2 from the germline V gene are SGHRS and YFSETQ.

This clonotype has only one observation. The V gene is TRBV7-8, the J gene TRBJ2-4; perhaps TRBD2 as D (7 bases). The better agreement between TRBJ2-7 and the DNA end casts doubt on the J call. This CDR3 is built from 15 residues. Germline V CDR1 and CDR2: SGHVS, FQNEAQ. The CDR3: CASSSLRGQVYEQYF. The DNA of the CDR3 is TGTGCCAGCAGTTCTTTGCGGGGGCAAGTCTACGAGCAGTACTTC.

The table lists this clonotype with a count of one. The chain couples TRBV29-1 to TRBJ2-3; D possibly corresponds to TRBD2 (6 bases). Deletions cut 6 bases from V and 8 bases from J, with 18 bases between. The CDR3 consists of 13 residues. The germline V gene has CDR1 SQVTM and CDR2 ANQGSEA. The CDR3 sequence: CSVKTSTDGTQYF. CDR3 coding DNA: TGCAGCGTGAAAACTAGCACAGATGGTACGCAGTATTTT.

This chain uses TRBV7-6 with TRBJ2-1, with 9 bases aligning to TRBD2. This CDR3 has 14 residues. Germline CDR1 and CDR2: SGHVS and FNYEAQ. Trimming at V came to 6 bases and at J to 6 bases, leaving 6 bases not matched to a gene. The CDR3 spells CASSFTTSGNEQFF. The CDR3, as DNA: TGTGCCAGCAGTTTTACGACTAGCGGCAATGAGCAGTTCTTC.

The CDR3 DNA reads as TGTGCCAGCAGCTCCCGACAGTATAATGAAAAACTGTTTTTT. Amino acids: CASSSRQYNEKLFF. The chain combines TRBV4-2 with TRBJ1-4; possible D gene TRBD1, 5 bases. The length of the CDR3 is 14 residues. The germline gives CDR1 LGHNA, CDR2 YNFKEQ. The V end lost 5 bases, the J end lost 4 bases, and 11 bases lay between the germline ends.

This clonotype was detected only once. The chain couples TRBV7-9 to TRBJ2-5, with D possibly being TRBD2 (5 bases). The better agreement between TRBJ2-7 and the DNA end casts doubt on the J call. CDR3 length: 13 amino acids. The V gene's germline CDR1 is SEHNR and CDR2 FQNEAQ (reference sequence). The CDR3 DNA is TGTGCCAGCAGCTCAGCGGCGGGCTACGAGCAGTACTTC. Residues: CASSSAAGYEQYF.

The rearrangement uses TRBV6-2 or TRBV6-3 and TRBJ1-5, with TRBD1 identical over 7 bases. This CDR3 has 17 amino acids. Germline V gives CDR1 MNHEY, CDR2 SVGEGT. V lost 6 bases and J lost 5; bases outside the gene matches: 16. CDR3 region: CASRYDNDRVIYQPQHF. In nucleotides, the CDR3 is TGTGCCAGCAGATACGACAACGACAGGGTGATTTATCAGCCCCAGCATTTT.

This clonotype appeared many times. The genes are TRBV4-2 and TRBJ2-6; D remains unclear. This CDR3 is 16 amino acids long. Germline V gene sequence: CDR1 LGHNA, CDR2 YNFKEQ. Trimming left V 0 bases short and J 0 bases short, with 6 bases between. In DNA form, the CDR3 reads TGTGCCAGCAGCCAAGAGAAGGTCTCTGGGGCCAACGTCCTGACTTTC. As protein: CASSQEKVSGANVLTF.

The genes are TRBV20-1 and TRBJ2-3, with 12 bases identical to TRBD2. The V segment lost 8 bases and the J segment 4 bases; nucleotides outside the gene matches: 4. The germline gives CDR1 DFQATT, CDR2 SNEGSKA (reference sequence). The CDR3 has 13 amino acids. CDR3 in amino acids: CSFRLAGADTQYF. The CDR3 coding sequence is TGCAGTTTCAGACTAGCGGGGGCAGATACGCAGTATTTT.

This chain uses TRBV4-1 with TRBJ2-3, with 11 bases matching TRBD2. Germline V lookup: CDR1 MGHRA, CDR2 YSYEKL. Trimming took 4 bases from V and 6 from J; bases not matched to a gene: 6. CDR3 length: 15 amino acids. In nucleotides, the CDR3 is TGCGCCAGCAGCCCCCTAAGGACTAGCGGGGATACGCAGTATTTT. This sequence encodes CASSPLRTSGDTQYF.

The rearrangement links TRBV6-5 to TRBJ2-1; 7 bases agree with TRBD1. The CDR3 spans 16 residues. CDR1 MNHEY and CDR2 SVGAGI come from the germline V gene. The junction had 10 bases not matched to a gene; V was cut back by 0 bases and J by 8 bases. This chain's CDR3 is CASSYSPGQSRYEQFF. The CDR3 DNA reads as TGTGCCAGCAGTTACTCCCCGGGACAGAGCCGATATGAGCAGTTCTTC.

The chain employs TRBV5-6 and TRBJ1-2; D gene unclear. V was shortened by 4 bases and J by 4 bases, with 17 bases between the two germline ends. Germline CDR1 and CDR2: SGHDT and YYEEEE. CDR3 length equals 15 residues. CDR3 nucleotide sequence: TGTGCCAGCAGCCCGACGACAAGGGCGGCCTATGGCTACACCTTC. Translating gives CASSPTTRAAYGYTF.

The sample holds a few counts of this clonotype. The chain recombines TRBV27 with TRBJ1-6, with D unclear. V was clipped by 1 base and J by 8 bases, with 12 bases between them. This CDR3 has 15 residues. Germline assignment: CDR1 MNHEY and CDR2 SMNVEV (reference sequence). The CDR3 spells CASSLWARPDSPLHF. CDR3 coding DNA: TGTGCCAGCAGTTTATGGGCACGGCCAGATTCACCCCTCCACTTT.

The chain is built from TRBV6-6 and TRBJ2-2; a possible D gene is TRBD2 (6 bases). Germline CDR1 is MNHNY and CDR2 is SVGAGI (reference sequence). The CDR3 contains 15 residues. Between the trimmed V and J ends, which lost 0 bases and 3 bases, there was a span of 8 bases. CDR3: CASSYSGGDTGELFF. The CDR3 DNA is TGTGCCAGCAGTTACTCGGGAGGAGACACCGGGGAGCTGTTTTTT.

This clonotype was seen a handful of times. The chain couples TRBV10-3 to TRBJ2-2; TRBD2 matches at 7 bases. In germline, CDR1 is ENHRY, CDR2 SYGVKD. The ends lost 3 bases at V and 1 base at J; junction bases unmatched: 8. The CDR3 is made up of 17 amino acids. CDR3 nucleotide sequence: TGTGCCATCAGTGACCCGGGGGGACCTAAGAACACCGGGGAGCTGTTTTTT. Residues: CAISDPGGPKNTGELFF.

This chain connects TRBV4-1 to TRBJ1-2, with no clear D. V lost 0 bases, J lost 4 bases, and 12 bases lay in between. The germline V gene encodes CDR1 MGHRA and CDR2 YSYEKL. The CDR3 consists of 15 residues. CDR3 loop: CASSQDYGFAYGYTF. In nucleotides, the CDR3 is TGCGCCAGCAGCCAAGATTACGGGTTTGCCTATGGCTACACCTTC.

This chain uses TRBV20-1 with TRBJ1-2, with TRBD1 as a possible D gene (5 bases). The germline V gene has CDR1 DFQATT and CDR2 SNEGSKA (reference sequence). The CDR3 has 14 residues. The CDR3 here is CRANQGPSKGRGTF. For the CDR3, the DNA is TGCAGAGCAAACCAAGGACCTTCGAAGGGGCGAGGCACCTTC.

The chain couples TRBV6-2 or TRBV6-3 to TRBJ1-6, with 7 bases that match TRBD1. J gave up 8 bases and V 6 bases, and 10 bases lay outside the gene matches. Germline V CDR1 and CDR2: MNHEY, SVGEGT. The CDR3 contains 15 residues. The CDR3 loop is CASSRRDRAYSPLHF. CDR3 DNA: TGTGCCAGCAGCCGAAGAGACAGGGCCTATTCACCCCTCCACTTT.

This clonotype turned up a few times. V usage is TRBV2 and J usage is TRBJ2-7; the match to TRBD1 covers 8 bases. This CDR3 is built from 13 residues. V was clipped by 7 bases and J by 4 bases; unmatched bases: 6. The germline V gene encodes CDR1 SNHLY and CDR2 FYNNEI. The CDR3 nucleotides read TGTGCCAGCAATGGGGACAGGCAATACGAGCAGTACTTC. It is translated as CASNGDRQYEQYF.

This CDR3 is CASSVHRGTGFYEQYF. The CDR3 nucleotides are TGTGCCAGCAGCGTCCACCGCGGGACAGGGTTCTACGAGCAGTACTTC. The chain links TRBV11-2 to TRBJ2-4; TRBD1 aligns across 9 bases. TRBJ2-7 matches the DNA end more closely, so the J call is doubtful. CDR1 is SGHAT, CDR2 FQNNGV, per germline. The length of the CDR3 is 16 residues.

The J gene is TRBJ2-7, the V gene TRBV6-1; no clear D. This CDR3 has 14 amino acids. From germline, CDR1 is MNHNS and CDR2 SASEGT. Trimming stripped 8 bases from V and 2 bases from J, with 16 bases between. For the CDR3, the DNA is TGTGCCAGCTCGGTGACTCATAGGGCCTACGAGCAGTACTTC. This encodes CASSVTHRAYEQYF.

V gene TRBV4-1 combines with J gene TRBJ2-4, with 7 bases lining up with TRBD2. The J call may be wrong; the DNA end is better matched by TRBJ2-7. Germline V gene sequence: CDR1 MGHRA, CDR2 YSYEKL. The length of the CDR3 is 15 residues. CDR3 nucleotides: TGCGCCAGCTCATATGGCGGGGGTGTTACCTACGAGCAGTACTTC. It is translated as CASSYGGGVTYEQYF.

This chain uses TRBV7-9 with TRBJ2-7; D gene uncertain. CDR1 SEHNR and CDR2 FQNEAQ come from the germline V gene (reference sequence). The V gene lost 6 bases and the J gene lost 2 bases, with 8 bases spanning the gap. This CDR3 contains 12 residues. Here the CDR3 DNA reads TGTGCCAGCAGGGGCTGGACCTACGAGCAGTACTTC. Translation: CASRGWTYEQYF.

The chain carries TRBV20-1 and TRBJ2-4; perhaps TRBD1 as D (6 bases). The J call may not be correct, given that the DNA end is closer to TRBJ2-7. Germline V gene lookup returns CDR1 DFQATT and CDR2 SNEGSKA (reference sequence). This CDR3 is built from 13 residues. In nucleotides, the CDR3 is TGCAGTGCTAGCTCTCGGGACACCTACGAGCAGTACTTC. Translation gives CSASSRDTYEQYF.

The rearrangement joins TRBV6-5 to TRBJ1-2; D is unclear. The CDR3 loop spans 15 amino acids. Trimming shortened V by 0 bases and J by 0 bases, and 8 bases separated the two germline ends. The germline V gene has CDR1 MNHEY and CDR2 SVGAGI. CDR3 DNA sequence: TGTGCCAGCAGTTACTCAAGCTTTCCTAACTATGGCTACACCTTC. This sequence encodes CASSYSSFPNYGYTF.

The chain couples TRBV12-3 or TRBV12-4 to TRBJ1-4; TRBD1 matches 11 bases. V was pared by 7 bases and J by 7 bases, with 5 bases of the junction left unmatched. CDR3 length: 14 amino acids. CDR3 DNA sequence: TGTGCCAGCAATCCGGGACAGGGGGGTGAAAAACTGTTTTTT. Translation: CASNPGQGGEKLFF.

The rearrangement links TRBV5-1 to TRBJ1-4; 10 bases are shared with TRBD1. Germline CDR1 reads SGHRS; CDR2 reads YFSETQ. The CDR3 is made up of 16 amino acids. The V segment lost 0 bases and the J segment 3 bases; nucleotides outside the gene matches: 2. CDR3 nucleotide sequence: TGCGCCAGCAGCTTGGCCGGGACAGGGGCTAATGAAAAACTGTTTTTT. Translating it yields CASSLAGTGANEKLFF.